Listed below are T cell receptor beta chains from one sample, sequenced in a study of blood T cell repertoires in COVID-19. Generated by immunoSEQ multiplex PCR, the TCRdb table keeps only in-frame clones and is missing some. The profile covers fewer than 55,000 clones, with roughly 84% appearing a single time and roughly 1.5% taken by the ten largest. The source material was peripheral blood. The receptors originated from a man over 45 with acute or convalescent COVID-19. Each CDR3 is given with its conserved first and last residue. The D gene is left open where the match is weak. Size values are once, few and many counts, or a class for expanded clones, and some rows have none.

TRBD1,NA,TRBJ1-5,TRBV2,TGTGCCAGCAGGGACAGGGTGTTAGGCAATCAGCCCCAGCATTTT,CASRDRVLGNQPQHF
TRBD2,NA,TRBJ2-1,TRBV28,TGTGCCAGCAGTCCCCAAACTAGCGGGAGCAACAATGAGCAGTTCTTC,CASSPQTSGSNNEQFF
TRBD2,NA,TRBJ2-1,TRBV3-1/TRBV3-2,TGTGCCAGCAGCCAAGACGGAGCGGGACCCGCTTACAATGAGCAGTTCTTC,CASSQDGAGPAYNEQFF
TRBD1,NA,TRBJ1-3,TRBV7-2,TGTGCCAGCAGCCCAACAGGGGCCTCTGGAAACACCATATATTTT,CASSPTGASGNTIYF
TRBD2,NA,TRBJ2-3,TRBV19,TGTGCCAGTAGCGTAGCGGGAATTAGCACAGATACGCAGTATTTT,CASSVAGISTDTQYF
NA,NA,TRBJ2-5,TRBV13,TGTGCCAGCGGCGTTAAGGGGGTAGAGACCCAGTACTTC,CASGVKGVETQYF
NA,NA,TRBJ2-3,TRBV10-3,TGTGCCATCACTGACCTCTCTAGCACAGATACGCAGTATTTT,CAITDLSSTDTQYF
TRBD2,NA,TRBJ2-1,TRBV9,TGTGCCAGCAGCGTTCGGACTAGCGGGGGCAATGAGCAGTTCTTC,CASSVRTSGGNEQFF
TRBD2,NA,TRBJ2-5,TRBV11-2,TGTGCCAGCAGCCGACTAGCGTGGCAAGAGACCCAGTACTTC,CASSRLAWQETQYF
TRBD1,NA,TRBJ1-3,TRBV6-1,TGTGCCAGCAGTGAAGTAGGGACAGCCCGGGACACCATATATTTT,CASSEVGTARDTIYF
TRBD1,NA,TRBJ1-2,TRBV19,TGTGCCAGTAGTGGTAAACAGGGGCGTGGAAGCGGCTACACCTTC,CASSGKQGRGSGYTF
NA,once,TRBJ1-1,TRBV4-2,TGTGCCAGCAGCCAAGCGACTTCCGGCAGGGGTGACACTGAAGCTTTCTTT,CASSQATSGRGDTEAFF
NA,NA,TRBJ1-1,TRBV5-6,TGTGCCAGCAGCATAAGGGACATCCCGAACACTGAAGCTTTCTTT,CASSIRDIPNTEAFF
NA,NA,TRBJ2-5,TRBV6-5,TGTGCCAGCAATCGACAGGTTCCACAAGAGACCCAGTACTTC,CASNRQVPQETQYF
NA,NA,TRBJ2-2,TRBV30,TGTGCCTGGAGTAAAGCGGCTACCGGGGAGCTGTTTTTT,CAWSKAATGELFF
NA,NA,TRBJ2-7,TRBV3-1/TRBV3-2,TGTGCCAGCAGCCTAGTCCCCTACGAGCAGTACTTC,CASSLVPYEQYF
NA,NA,TRBJ2-1,TRBV9,TGTGCCAGCAGCGGGACCGGGACTTTATACAATGAGCAGTTCTTC,CASSGTGTLYNEQFF
NA,NA,TRBJ1-4,TRBV29-1,TGCAGCGTTGAACTTGTACAGGCCACCGCAATTGCAACTAATGAAAAACTGTTTTTT,CSVELVQATAIATNEKLFF
TRBD1,few,TRBJ1-1,TRBV5-5,TGTGCCAGCAGCTTGGGGGCAGGGGGGAACACTGAAGCTTTCTTT,CASSLGAGGNTEAFF
NA,NA,TRBJ1-1,TRBV6-2/TRBV6-3,TGTGCCAGCAGTTATGGTGGGAGCACTGAAGCTTTCTTT,CASSYGGSTEAFF
TRBD2,NA,TRBJ2-3,TRBV10-3,TGTGCCATCAGTGAGTCAAACCCAACTAGCGGGTACCCAAAGCGCACAGATACGCAGTATTTT,CAISESNPTSGYPKRTDTQYF
NA,NA,TRBJ1-5,TRBV28,TGTGCCAGCAGTTTAAATAGGCCCCAGCATTTT,CASSLNRPQHF
NA,NA,TRBJ2-5,TRBV24-1,TGTGCCACCAGTGATGGGCGACAGGCCCAACAAGAGACCCAGTACTTC,CATSDGRQAQQETQYF
TRBD1,few,TRBJ2-7,TRBV14,TGTGCCAGCAGCCAACTTGGGGCCGGGACAGGGTCCTACGAGCAGTACTTC,CASSQLGAGTGSYEQYF